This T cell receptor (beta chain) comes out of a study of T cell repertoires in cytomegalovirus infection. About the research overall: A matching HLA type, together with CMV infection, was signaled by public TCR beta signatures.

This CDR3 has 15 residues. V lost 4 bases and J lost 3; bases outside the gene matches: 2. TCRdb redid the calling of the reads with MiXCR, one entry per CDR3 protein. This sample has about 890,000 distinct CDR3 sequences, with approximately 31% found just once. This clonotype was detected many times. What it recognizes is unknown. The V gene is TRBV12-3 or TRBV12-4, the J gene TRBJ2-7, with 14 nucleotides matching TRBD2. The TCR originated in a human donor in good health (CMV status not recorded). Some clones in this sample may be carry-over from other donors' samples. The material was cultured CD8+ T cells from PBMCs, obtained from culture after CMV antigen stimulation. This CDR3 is CASSSGLAGDYEQYF. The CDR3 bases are TGTGCCAGCAGTTCGGGACTAGCGGGGGACTACGAGCAGTACTTC.